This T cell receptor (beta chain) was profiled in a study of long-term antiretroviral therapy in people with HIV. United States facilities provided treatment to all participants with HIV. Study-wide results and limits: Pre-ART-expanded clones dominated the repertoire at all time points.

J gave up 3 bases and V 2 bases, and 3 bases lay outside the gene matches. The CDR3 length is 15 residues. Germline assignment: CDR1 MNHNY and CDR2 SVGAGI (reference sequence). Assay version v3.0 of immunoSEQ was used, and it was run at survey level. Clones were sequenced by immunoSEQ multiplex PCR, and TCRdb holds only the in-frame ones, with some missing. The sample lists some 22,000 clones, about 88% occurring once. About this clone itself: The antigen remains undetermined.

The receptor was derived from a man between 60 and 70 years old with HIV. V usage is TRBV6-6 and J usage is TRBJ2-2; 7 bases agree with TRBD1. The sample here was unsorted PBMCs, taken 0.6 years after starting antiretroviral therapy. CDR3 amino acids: CASSYPGGYTGELFF. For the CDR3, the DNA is TGTGCCAGCAGTTACCCAGGGGGTTACACCGGGGAGCTGTTTTTT.